Below are 13 T cell receptor beta chains sequenced from a single sample in a study of blood T cell repertoires in COVID-19. Clones were sequenced by immunoSEQ multiplex PCR, and TCRdb holds only the in-frame ones, with some missing. Here the sample spans some 230,000 clones, approximately 84% being singletons. The sample was peripheral blood. These TCRs come from a woman aged 25-40 years who had recovered from COVID-19.

The chain recombines TRBV28 with TRBJ2-1; 12 nucleotides line up with TRBD2. The V gene end was trimmed by 3 bases and the J gene end by 0 bases; junction bases not matched to a gene: 15. The germline V gene encodes CDR1 MDHEN and CDR2 SYDVKM. This CDR3 is 21 amino acids long. CDR3 bases: TGTGCCAGCAGTTTTCGCGAATCACGACTAGCGGGAGCTATCTCCTACAATGAGCAGTTCTTC. Residues: CASSFRESRLAGAISYNEQFF.

The count of this clone is one. The rearrangement joins TRBV5-6 to TRBJ2-5; D perhaps matches TRBD1 (6 bases). V lost 2 bases and J 4 bases, leaving 9 bases between the germline ends. The CDR3 runs 13 residues. CDR1 is SGHDT, CDR2 YYEEEE, per germline. CDR3 region: CASSLTGPETQYF. In DNA form, the CDR3 reads TGTGCCAGCAGCTTAACAGGGCCAGAGACCCAGTACTTC.

This sequence joins TRBV9 and TRBJ2-1, with TRBD2 matching over 9 bases. The germline V gene has CDR1 SGDLS and CDR2 YYNGEE. J was trimmed by 5 bases and V by 3 bases; bases with no gene match: 6. CDR3 length: 15 amino acids. The CDR3 coding sequence is TGTGCCAGCAGCGAGAGGCTAGCGGGAAACAATGAGCAGTTCTTC. Amino acids: CASSERLAGNNEQFF.

The rearrangement links TRBV4-2 to TRBJ1-2; tentatively, D is TRBD1 (6 bases). Germline CDR1 is LGHNA and CDR2 is YNFKEQ. This CDR3 is 14 amino acids long. With 4 bases removed from V and 3 bases from J, the gap between germline ends came to 12 bases. The CDR3, as DNA: TGTGCCAGCAGCCTTCTGTCAGGGGACTATGGCTACACCTTC. Its translation: CASSLLSGDYGYTF.

The CDR3 protein is CASRSGGHTNEKLFF. CDR3 DNA: TGTGCCAGTAGATCGGGGGGGCACACTAATGAAAAACTGTTTTTT. The chain links TRBV19 to TRBJ1-4, with TRBD1 as a possible D gene (6 bases). Per the germline V gene, CDR1 is LNHDA and CDR2 is SQIVND (reference sequence). The V end lost 6 bases, the J end lost 2 bases, and 13 bases lay between the germline ends. This CDR3 region has 15 residues.

The chain uses TRBV7-9 and TRBJ1-2, with D maybe TRBD1 (5 bases). Germline assignment: CDR1 SEHNR and CDR2 FQNEAQ (reference sequence). V was clipped by 1 base and J by 3 bases, with 12 bases between them. There are 15 residues in the CDR3. The CDR3 is CASSLGRGWDYGYTF. For the CDR3, the DNA is TGTGCCAGCAGCTTAGGACGGGGGTGGGACTATGGCTACACCTTC.

J is TRBJ1-1 and V is TRBV5-1, with D possibly being TRBD1 (5 bases). This CDR3 has 16 residues. Germline-derived CDR1 and CDR2 are SGHRS and YFSETQ. V was clipped by 0 bases and J by 4 bases, with 16 bases between them. The CDR3 DNA sequence: TGCGCCAGCAGCTTGGTGTCAGGGAGGTTTCGCACTGAAGCTTTCTTT. It codes for CASSLVSGRFRTEAFF.

The chain combines TRBV29-1 with TRBJ2-5; 7 positions match TRBD2. The CDR3 length is 15 residues. Per germline, CDR1 SQVTM and CDR2 ANQGSEA. After removal of 5 bases from V and 2 bases from J, the junction contained 11 bases not matched to a gene. DNA for the CDR3: TGCAGCGTTCCAACCCGGCTAGCGGCTCAAGAGACCCAGTACTTC. Translating gives CSVPTRLAAQETQYF.

The genes are TRBV28 and TRBJ1-4; 7 positions agree with TRBD1. The germline V gene has CDR1 MDHEN and CDR2 SYDVKM. The J segment lost 2 bases and the V segment lost 8 bases, leaving 5 bases of the junction unmatched. The CDR3 totals 14 residues. The CDR3 loop reads CASGKTGTNEKLFF. The CDR3 nucleotides are TGTGCCAGCGGGAAGACAGGGACTAATGAAAAACTGTTTTTT.

This chain connects TRBV28 to TRBJ1-6; TRBD1 might be the D (6 bases). Trimming stripped 2 bases from V and 0 bases from J, with 11 bases between. The germline gives CDR1 MDHEN, CDR2 SYDVKM. There are 17 residues in the CDR3. The CDR3 bases are TGTGCCAGCAGTTTAGGGCAGGGGAGCTCCTATAATTCACCCCTCCACTTT. Its protein product is CASSLGQGSSYNSPLHF. Complete variable domain (other parts from reference TRBV28 and TRBJ1-6): DVKVTQSSRYLVKRTGEKVFLECVQDMDHENMFWYRQDPGLGLRLIYFSYDVKMKEKGDIPEGYSVSREKKERFSLILESASTNQTSMYLCASSLGQGSSYNSPLHFGNGTRLTVT.

The chain links TRBV11-1 to TRBJ2-1, with D possibly TRBD2 on 6 matching bases. The V and J ends lost 5 bases and 3 bases respectively, with 11 bases between them. The CDR3 has 14 residues. Germline values: CDR1 SGHAT, CDR2 FQDESV (reference sequence). The CDR3 spells CASSARGGYNEQFF. The CDR3 DNA reads as TGTGCCAGCAGCGCCCGGGGAGGCTACAATGAGCAGTTCTTC.

Here the CDR3 reads CAISPGGNEQFF. CDR3 bases: TGTGCCATCAGCCCGGGGGGTAATGAGCAGTTCTTC. V and J are TRBV10-3 and TRBJ2-1; 7 positions agree with TRBD2. CDR1 is ENHRY and CDR2 is SYGVKD in the germline V gene. The junction had 3 bases not matched to a gene; V was cut back by 6 bases and J by 7 bases. The CDR3 length is 12 residues.

The chain uses TRBV10-3 and TRBJ1-2; D perhaps matches TRBD1 (6 bases). V lost 6 bases, J lost 3 bases, and 17 bases lay in between. The CDR3 consists of 15 residues. Germline lookup yields CDR1 ENHRY and CDR2 SYGVKD. This CDR3 is CAISGAGAPYYGYTF. CDR3 nucleotide sequence: TGTGCCATCAGCGGGGCGGGGGCACCTTACTATGGCTACACCTTC.